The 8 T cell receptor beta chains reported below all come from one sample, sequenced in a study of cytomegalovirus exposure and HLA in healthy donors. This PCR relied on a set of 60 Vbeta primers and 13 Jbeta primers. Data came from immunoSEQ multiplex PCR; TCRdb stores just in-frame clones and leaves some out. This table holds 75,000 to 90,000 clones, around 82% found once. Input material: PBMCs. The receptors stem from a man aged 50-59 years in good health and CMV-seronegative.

The CDR3 sequence is CASSVASGGDTQYF. CDR3 DNA: TGTGCCAGCAGCGTAGCAAGCGGGGGAGATACGCAGTATTTT. The rearrangement uses TRBV9 and TRBJ2-3, with TRBD2 matching over 8 bases. Germline CDR1 reads SGDLS; CDR2 reads YYNGEE. V lost 0 bases to trimming and J lost 5 bases; unmatched junction nucleotides: 2. This CDR3 contains 14 residues.

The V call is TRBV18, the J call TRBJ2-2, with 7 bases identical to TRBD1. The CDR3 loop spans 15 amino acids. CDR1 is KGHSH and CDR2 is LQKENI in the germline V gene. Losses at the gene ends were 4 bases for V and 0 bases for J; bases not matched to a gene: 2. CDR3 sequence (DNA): TGTGCCAGCTCACGGGACAGCCCGAACACCGGGGAGCTGTTTTTT. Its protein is CASSRDSPNTGELFF.

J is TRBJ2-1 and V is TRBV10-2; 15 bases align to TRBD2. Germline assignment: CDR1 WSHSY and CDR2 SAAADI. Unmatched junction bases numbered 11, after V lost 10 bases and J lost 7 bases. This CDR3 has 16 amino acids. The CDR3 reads CATRTSGGGIGNEQFF. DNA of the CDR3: TGCGCCACCCGGACTAGCGGGGGGGGCATAGGGAATGAGCAGTTCTTC.

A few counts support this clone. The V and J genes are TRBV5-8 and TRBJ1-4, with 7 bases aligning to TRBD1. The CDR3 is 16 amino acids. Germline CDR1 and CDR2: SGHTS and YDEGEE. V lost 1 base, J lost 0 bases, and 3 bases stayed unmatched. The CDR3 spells CASSLKGGATNEKLFF. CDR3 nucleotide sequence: TGTGCCAGCAGCTTGAAAGGGGGCGCAACTAATGAAAAACTGTTTTTT. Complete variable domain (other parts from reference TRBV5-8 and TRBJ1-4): EAGVTQSPTHLIKTRGQQATLRCSPISGHTSVYWYQQALGLGLQFLLWYDEGEERNRGNFPPRFSGRQFPNYSSELNVNALELEDSALYLCASSLKGGATNEKLFFGSGTQLSVL.

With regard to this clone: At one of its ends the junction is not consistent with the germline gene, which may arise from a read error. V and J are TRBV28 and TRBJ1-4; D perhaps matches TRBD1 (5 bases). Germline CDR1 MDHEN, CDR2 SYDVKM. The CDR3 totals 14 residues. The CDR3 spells CAGRSGTAWGKLFF. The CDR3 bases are TGTGCCGGCAGGTCCGGGACTGCATGGGGAAAACTGTTTTTT. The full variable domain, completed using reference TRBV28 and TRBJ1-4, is DVKVTQSSRYLVKRTGEKVFLECVQDMDHENMFWYRQDPGLGLRLIYFSYDVKMKEKGDIPEGYSVSREKKERFSLILESASTNQTSMYLCAGRSGTAWGKLFFGSGTQLSVL.

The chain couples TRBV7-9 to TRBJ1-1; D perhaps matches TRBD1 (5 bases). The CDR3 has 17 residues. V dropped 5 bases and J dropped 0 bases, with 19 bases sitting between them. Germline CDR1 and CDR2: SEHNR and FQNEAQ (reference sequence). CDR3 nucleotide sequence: TGTGCCAGCAGCCCCATGGCGGCAGGGCGGATGAACACTGAAGCTTTCTTT. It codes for CASSPMAAGRMNTEAFF.

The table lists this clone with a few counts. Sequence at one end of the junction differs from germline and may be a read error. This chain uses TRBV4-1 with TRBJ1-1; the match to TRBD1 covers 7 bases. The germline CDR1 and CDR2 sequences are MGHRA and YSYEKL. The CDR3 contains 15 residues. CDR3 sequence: CASSPQTGLNTEAFF. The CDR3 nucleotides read TGTGCCAGCAGCCCCCAGACAGGGCTGAACACTGAAGCTTTCTTT.

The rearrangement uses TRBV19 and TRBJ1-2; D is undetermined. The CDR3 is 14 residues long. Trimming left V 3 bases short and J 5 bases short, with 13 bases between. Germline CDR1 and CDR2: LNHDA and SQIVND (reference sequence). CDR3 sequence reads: CASSMGREWYGYTF. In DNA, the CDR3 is TGTGCCAGTAGTATGGGAAGGGAGTGGTATGGCTACACCTTC. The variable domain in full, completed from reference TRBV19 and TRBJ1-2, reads DGGITQSPKYLFRKEGQNVTLSCEQNLNHDAMYWYRQDPGQGLRLIYYSQIVNDFQKGDIAEGYSVSREKKESFPLTVTSAQKNPTAFYLCASSMGREWYGYTFGSGTRLTVV.